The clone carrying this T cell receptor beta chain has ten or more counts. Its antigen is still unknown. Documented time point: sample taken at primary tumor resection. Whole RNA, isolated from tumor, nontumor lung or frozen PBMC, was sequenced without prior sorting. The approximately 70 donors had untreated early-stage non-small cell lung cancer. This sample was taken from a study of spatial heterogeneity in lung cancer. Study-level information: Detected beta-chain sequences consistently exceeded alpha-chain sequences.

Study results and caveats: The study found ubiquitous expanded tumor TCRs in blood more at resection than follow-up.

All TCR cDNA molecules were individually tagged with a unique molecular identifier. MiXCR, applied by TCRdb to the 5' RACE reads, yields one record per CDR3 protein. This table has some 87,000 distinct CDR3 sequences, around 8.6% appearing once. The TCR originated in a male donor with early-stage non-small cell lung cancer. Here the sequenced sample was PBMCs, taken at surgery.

The CDR3 here is CASSVLSETQYF. The CDR3 nucleotides are TGTGCCAGCAGTGTCTTATCGGAGACCCAGTACTTC. This chain connects TRBV7-2 to TRBJ2-5; D unclear. The V gene's germline CDR1 is SGHTA and CDR2 FQGNSA. The CDR3 covers 12 residues. Deletions cut 6 bases from V and 5 bases from J, with 10 bases between.